The next 19 T cell receptor beta chains were all read from a single sample in a study of control samples from healthy donors and cancer patients. Data came from immunoSEQ multiplex PCR; TCRdb stores just in-frame clones and leaves some out. The profile shows fewer than 25,000 clones, around 80% of them singletons. What was sequenced was PBMCs. The source is an older man with head and neck cancer.

The chain couples TRBV7-2 to TRBJ2-1; 9 nucleotides align to TRBD2. The germline gives CDR1 SGHTA, CDR2 FQGNSA. Trimming took 4 bases from V and 1 from J; bases not matched to a gene: 14. There are 19 residues in the CDR3. The CDR3 spells CASSSGPRLADRSYNEQFF. CDR3 sequence (DNA): TGTGCCAGCAGCTCAGGCCCCCGACTAGCGGATCGTTCCTACAATGAGCAGTTCTTC.

The V gene is TRBV27, the J gene TRBJ1-4, with 10 bases matching TRBD1. The trim removed 4 bases at V and 4 bases at J, leaving 6 bases unmatched. CDR3 size: 16 residues. CDR1 and CDR2 (germline): MNHEY, SMNVEV (reference sequence). The CDR3 region is CASSSRTGGINEKLFF. Here the CDR3 DNA reads TGTGCCAGCAGTTCCAGGACAGGGGGAATTAATGAAAAACTGTTTTTT.

The chain joins TRBV5-5 to TRBJ2-1; D remains unclear. Germline CDR1 SGHKS, CDR2 YYEKEE (reference sequence). V lost 0 bases, J lost 6 bases, and 10 bases lay in between. This CDR3 spans 14 amino acids. The CDR3 loop reads CASSLVGFFNEQFF. The CDR3 DNA sequence: TGTGCCAGCAGCTTGGTAGGGTTCTTCAATGAGCAGTTCTTC.

V and J are TRBV2 and TRBJ2-5; 8 bases align to TRBD2. From germline, CDR1 is SNHLY and CDR2 FYNNEI. Germline trimming cut 2 bases from V and 4 bases from J; bases unmatched to any gene: 6. There are 15 residues in the CDR3. The CDR3 sequence is CASSEIGGGGETQYF. The CDR3 region has the DNA TGTGCCAGCAGTGAAATCGGGGGGGGCGGAGAGACCCAGTACTTC.

The rearrangement links TRBV5-1 to TRBJ1-1; the D gene is possibly TRBD1 (6 bases). Germline V CDR1 and CDR2: SGHRS, YFSETQ. The CDR3 is 13 residues long. The V gene lost 4 bases and the J gene lost 4 bases, with 11 bases spanning the gap. CDR3 sequence: CASSTQGGTEAFF. The CDR3 DNA follows: TGCGCCAGCAGCACACAGGGAGGCACTGAAGCTTTCTTT.

The rearrangement joins TRBV28 to TRBJ2-3; TRBD1 or TRBD2 may be the D gene (7 bases each). The CDR3 is 16 residues long. Trimming shortened V by 6 bases and J by 2 bases, and 18 bases separated the two germline ends. CDR1 MDHEN and CDR2 SYDVKM come from the germline V gene. The CDR3 protein is CASSSPGGVNTDTQYF. CDR3 coding DNA: TGTGCCAGCAGCTCCCCAGGGGGGGTGAACACAGATACGCAGTATTTT.

The CDR3 spells CASSRWRGEQYF. The DNA for the CDR3 is TGTGCCAGCAGCCGGTGGCGGGGCGAGCAGTACTTC. The V call is TRBV5-5, the J call TRBJ2-7, with D possibly TRBD2 on 6 matching bases. Trimming took 4 bases from V and 6 from J, leaving 11 bases between them. Germline-derived CDR1 and CDR2 are SGHKS and YYEKEE (reference sequence). This CDR3 contains 12 residues.

The CDR3 DNA follows: TGTGCCAGCAGTGAGGACAGGGTCTATCAGCCCCAGCATTTT. This encodes CASSEDRVYQPQHF. The chain has TRBV6-6 and TRBJ1-5; 8 bases line up with TRBD1. V lost 5 bases to trimming and J lost 5 bases; unmatched junction nucleotides: 5. The CDR3 runs 14 residues. Germline V lookup: CDR1 MNHNY, CDR2 SVGAGI (reference sequence).

CDR3 protein: CASSEGGTGELFF. The CDR3 coding sequence is TGCGCCAGCAGTGAGGGTGGCACCGGGGAGCTGTTTTTT. J is TRBJ2-2 and V is TRBV10-1; D remains ambiguous. This CDR3 region has 13 residues. Germline CDR1 reads WNHNN; CDR2 reads SYGVQD (reference sequence). Trimming took off 2 bases at V and 4 bases at J, with 5 bases between the two ends.

Here the CDR3 reads CASSPGTGPKAFF. CDR3 DNA sequence: TGCGCCAGCAGCCCGGGGACAGGGCCTAAAGCTTTCTTT. The chain recombines TRBV5-1 with TRBJ1-1; 9 bases are shared with TRBD1. V lost 4 bases and J lost 9; bases outside the gene matches: 7. In germline, CDR1 is SGHRS, CDR2 YFSETQ. The CDR3 consists of 13 residues.

In this sample, this clone turned up a few times. The chain carries TRBV24-1 and TRBJ2-5; 10 bases map to TRBD2. Germline trimming cut 3 bases from V and 2 bases from J; bases unmatched to any gene: 5. The CDR3 spans 16 residues. Per germline, CDR1 KGHDR and CDR2 SFDVKD. CDR3 amino acids: CATSDRAGGPQETQYF. The DNA for the CDR3 is TGTGCCACCAGTGATAGAGCGGGAGGGCCTCAAGAGACCCAGTACTTC.

The V gene is TRBV25-1, the J gene TRBJ1-2; tentative D call: TRBD1 (5 bases). Germline V lookup: CDR1 MGHDK, CDR2 SYGVNS. V shed 4 bases and J shed 8 bases, with 11 bases lying between them. The CDR3 has 12 amino acids. The CDR3 reads CASSGQGRGYTF. CDR3 DNA: TGTGCCAGCAGTGGGCAGGGAAGAGGCTACACCTTC.

The chain links TRBV7-9 to TRBJ2-3; D unclear. Between the trimmed V and J ends, which lost 4 bases and 5 bases, there was a span of 10 bases. The CDR3 totals 13 residues. The germline V gene encodes CDR1 SEHNR and CDR2 FQNEAQ (reference sequence). CDR3 bases: TGTGCCAGCAGCTCCCCACCCAAAGATACGCAGTATTTT. Its protein product is CASSSPPKDTQYF.

V usage is TRBV24-1 and J usage is TRBJ2-1, with 9 positions matching TRBD2. CDR1 and CDR2 (germline): KGHDR, SFDVKD. Germline trimming cut 10 bases from V and 4 bases from J; bases unmatched to any gene: 7. CDR3 size: 14 residues. As DNA, the CDR3 is TGTGCCACTAATAGCGGGAGCCCTTACAATGAGCAGTTCTTC. This encodes CATNSGSPYNEQFF.

A few counts support this clone. This chain joins TRBV6-5 and TRBJ2-1, with 8 bases matching TRBD1. Per germline, CDR1 MNHEY and CDR2 SVGAGI. There are 15 residues in the CDR3. The V segment lost 4 bases and the J segment 0 bases; nucleotides outside the gene matches: 2. The CDR3 spells CASSFGQGSYNEQFF. The DNA of the CDR3 is TGTGCCAGCAGTTTTGGACAGGGCTCCTACAATGAGCAGTTCTTC.

This chain links TRBV5-8 with TRBJ1-2; D is ambiguous. This CDR3 is 12 amino acids long. Trimming took 4 bases from V and 8 from J, leaving 12 bases between them. Germline CDR1 SGHTS, CDR2 YDEGEE. CDR3 sequence: CASSPEVLGYTF. The CDR3 DNA follows: TGTGCCAGCAGCCCGGAGGTTCTAGGCTACACCTTC.

The chain employs TRBV19 and TRBJ1-6, with TRBD1 matching over 7 bases. Germline CDR1 and CDR2: LNHDA and SQIVND (reference sequence). V dropped 5 bases and J dropped 6; count of bases not matched to a gene: 10. CDR3 length: 16 amino acids. DNA for the CDR3: TGTGCCAGTAGTCTCCGACAGGGCACCTTTAATTCACCCCTCCACTTT. Protein: CASSLRQGTFNSPLHF.

This chain links TRBV28 with TRBJ1-5; unclear D gene. Trimming removed 4 bases at V and 1 base at J, with 20 bases between. The CDR3 totals 18 residues. In germline, CDR1 is MDHEN, CDR2 SYDVKM. CDR3 in amino acids: CASSWRDRRIRSNQPQHF. In DNA, the CDR3 is TGTGCCAGCAGTTGGAGGGATAGGAGAATTAGGAGCAATCAGCCCCAGCATTTT.

V usage is TRBV6-5 and J usage is TRBJ2-1; D is ambiguous. V was trimmed by 11 bases and J by 8 bases, leaving 19 bases between them. This CDR3 has 13 residues. The germline CDR1 and CDR2 sequences are MNHEY and SVGAGI. CDR3 protein: CAAREPGVDEQFF. CDR3 in DNA: TGTGCCGCGCGAGAGCCTGGAGTGGATGAGCAGTTCTTC.